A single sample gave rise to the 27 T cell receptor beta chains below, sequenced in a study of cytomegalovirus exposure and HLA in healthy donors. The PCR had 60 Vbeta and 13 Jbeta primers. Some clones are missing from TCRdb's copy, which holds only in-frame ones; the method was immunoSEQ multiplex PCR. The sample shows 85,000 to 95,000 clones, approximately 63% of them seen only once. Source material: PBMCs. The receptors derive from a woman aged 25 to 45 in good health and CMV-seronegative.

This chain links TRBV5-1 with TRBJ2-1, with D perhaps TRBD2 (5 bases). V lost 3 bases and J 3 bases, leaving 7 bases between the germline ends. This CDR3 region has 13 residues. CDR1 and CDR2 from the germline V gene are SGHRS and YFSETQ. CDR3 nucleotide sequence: TGCGCCAGCAGCTCGGGATTCTACAATGAGCAGTTCTTC. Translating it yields CASSSGFYNEQFF.

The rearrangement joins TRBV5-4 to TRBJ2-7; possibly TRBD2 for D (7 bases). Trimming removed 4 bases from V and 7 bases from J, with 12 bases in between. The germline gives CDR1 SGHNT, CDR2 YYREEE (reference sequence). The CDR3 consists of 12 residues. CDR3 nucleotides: TGTGCCAGCAGCCGCGGGGGCCCGGAGCAGTACTTC. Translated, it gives CASSRGGPEQYF.

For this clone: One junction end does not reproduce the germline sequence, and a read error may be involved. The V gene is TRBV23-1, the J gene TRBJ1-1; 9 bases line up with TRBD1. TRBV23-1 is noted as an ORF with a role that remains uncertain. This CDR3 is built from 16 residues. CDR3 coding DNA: TGCGCCAGCAGGCAAGGGAGTGACAGGGGGAACGCTGAAGCTTTCTTT. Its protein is CASRQGSDRGNAEAFF.

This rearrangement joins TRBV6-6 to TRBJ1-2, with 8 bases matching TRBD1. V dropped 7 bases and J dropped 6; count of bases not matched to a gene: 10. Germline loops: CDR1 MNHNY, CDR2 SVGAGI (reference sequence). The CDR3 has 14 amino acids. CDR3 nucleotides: TGTGCCAGCACTTCACAGGGGGTTGCGGATGGCTACACCTTC. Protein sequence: CASTSQGVADGYTF.

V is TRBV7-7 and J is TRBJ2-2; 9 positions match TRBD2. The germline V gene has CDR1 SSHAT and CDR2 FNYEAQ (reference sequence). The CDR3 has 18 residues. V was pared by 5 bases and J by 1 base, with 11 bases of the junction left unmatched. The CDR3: CASSPFPLAGRNTGELFF. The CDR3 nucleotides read TGTGCCAGCAGCCCCTTCCCACTAGCGGGCCGGAACACCGGGGAGCTGTTTTTT.

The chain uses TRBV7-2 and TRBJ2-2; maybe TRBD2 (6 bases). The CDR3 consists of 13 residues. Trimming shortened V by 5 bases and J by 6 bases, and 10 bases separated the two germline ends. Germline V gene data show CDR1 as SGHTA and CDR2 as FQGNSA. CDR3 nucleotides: TGTGCCAGCAGCGACAGACTAGCCGGGGAGCTGTTTTTT. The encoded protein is CASSDRLAGELFF. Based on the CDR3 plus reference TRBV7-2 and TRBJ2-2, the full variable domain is GAGVSQSPSNKVTEKGKDVELRCDPISGHTALYWYRQSLGQGLEFLIYFQGNSAPDKSGLPSDRFSAERTGGSVSTLTIQRTQQEDSAVYLCASSDRLAGELFFGEGSRLTVL.

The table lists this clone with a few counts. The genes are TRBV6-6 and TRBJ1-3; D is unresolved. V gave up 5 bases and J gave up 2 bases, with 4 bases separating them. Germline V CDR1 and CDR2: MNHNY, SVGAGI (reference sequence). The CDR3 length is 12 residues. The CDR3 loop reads CASSPTGNTIYF. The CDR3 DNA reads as TGTGCCAGCAGTCCTACTGGAAACACCATATATTTT.

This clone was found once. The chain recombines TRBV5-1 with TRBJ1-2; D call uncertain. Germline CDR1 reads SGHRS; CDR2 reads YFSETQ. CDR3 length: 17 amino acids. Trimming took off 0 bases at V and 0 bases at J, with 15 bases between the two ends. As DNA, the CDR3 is TGCGCCAGCAGCTTGGGTTCGGAGGGTCGACCTAACTATGGCTACACCTTC. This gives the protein CASSLGSEGRPNYGYTF. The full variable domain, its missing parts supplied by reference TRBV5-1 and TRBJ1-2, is KAGVTQTPRYLIKTRGQQVTLSCSPISGHRSVSWYQQTPGQGLQFLFEYFSETQRNKGNFPGRFSGRQFSNSRSEMNVSTLELGDSALYLCASSLGSEGRPNYGYTFGSGTRLTVV.

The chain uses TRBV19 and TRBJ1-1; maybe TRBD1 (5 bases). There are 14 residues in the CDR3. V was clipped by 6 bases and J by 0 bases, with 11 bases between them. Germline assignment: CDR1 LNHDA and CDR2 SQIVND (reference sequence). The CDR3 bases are TGTGCCAGTAGATCCAGGGCGCTGAACACTGAAGCTTTCTTT. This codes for CASRSRALNTEAFF.

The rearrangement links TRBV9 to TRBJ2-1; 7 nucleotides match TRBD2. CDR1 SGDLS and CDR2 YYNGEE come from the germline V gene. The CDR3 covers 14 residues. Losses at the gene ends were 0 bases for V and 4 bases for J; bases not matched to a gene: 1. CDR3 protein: CASSVAGLYNEQFF. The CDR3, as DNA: TGTGCCAGCAGCGTAGCGGGACTATACAATGAGCAGTTCTTC.

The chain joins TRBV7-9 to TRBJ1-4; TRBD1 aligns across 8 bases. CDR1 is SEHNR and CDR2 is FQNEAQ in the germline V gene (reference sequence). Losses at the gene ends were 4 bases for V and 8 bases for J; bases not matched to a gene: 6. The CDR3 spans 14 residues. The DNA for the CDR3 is TGTGCCAGCAGCTCCCGGGACAGGCGGGAAAAACTGTTTTTT. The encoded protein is CASSSRDRREKLFF.

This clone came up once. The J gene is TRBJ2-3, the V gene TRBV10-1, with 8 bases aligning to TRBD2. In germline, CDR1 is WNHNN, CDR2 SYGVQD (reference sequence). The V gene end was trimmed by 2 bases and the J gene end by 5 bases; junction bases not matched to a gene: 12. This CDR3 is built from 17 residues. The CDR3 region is CASSEPSTGGQRDTQYF. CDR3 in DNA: TGCGCCAGCAGTGAGCCCTCCACGGGAGGGCAACGAGATACGCAGTATTTT.

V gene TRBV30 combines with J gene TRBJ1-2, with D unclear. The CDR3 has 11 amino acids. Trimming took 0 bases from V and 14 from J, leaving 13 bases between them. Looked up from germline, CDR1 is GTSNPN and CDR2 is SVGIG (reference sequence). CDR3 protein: CAWSVRFGVTF. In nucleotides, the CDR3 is TGTGCCTGGAGTGTACGGTTCGGGGTGACCTTC.

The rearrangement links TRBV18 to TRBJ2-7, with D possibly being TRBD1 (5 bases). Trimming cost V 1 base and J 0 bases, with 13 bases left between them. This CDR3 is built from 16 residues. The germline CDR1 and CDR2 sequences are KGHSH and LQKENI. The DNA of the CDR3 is TGTGCCAGCTCACCACTCCCATTAGGGGTCTCCTACGAGCAGTACTTC. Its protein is CASSPLPLGVSYEQYF.

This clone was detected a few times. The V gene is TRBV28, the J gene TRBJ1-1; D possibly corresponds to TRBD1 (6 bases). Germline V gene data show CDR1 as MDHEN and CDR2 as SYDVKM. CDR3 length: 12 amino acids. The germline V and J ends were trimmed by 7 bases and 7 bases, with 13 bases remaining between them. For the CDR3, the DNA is TGTGCCAGCATATACAGGGCGGATGAAGCTTTCTTT. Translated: CASIYRADEAFF.

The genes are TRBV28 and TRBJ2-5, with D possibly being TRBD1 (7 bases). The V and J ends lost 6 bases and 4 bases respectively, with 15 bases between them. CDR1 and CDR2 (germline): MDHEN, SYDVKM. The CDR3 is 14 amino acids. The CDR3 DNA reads TGTGCCAGCAGGGAACAGGGGAGGTTAGAGACCCAGTACTTC. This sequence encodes CASREQGRLETQYF.

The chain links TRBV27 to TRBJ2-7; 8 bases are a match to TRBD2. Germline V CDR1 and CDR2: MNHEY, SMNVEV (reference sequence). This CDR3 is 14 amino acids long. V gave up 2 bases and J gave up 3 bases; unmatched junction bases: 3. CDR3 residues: CASSLRGGYYEQYF. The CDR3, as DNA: TGTGCCAGCAGTTTACGGGGGGGGTACTACGAGCAGTACTTC.

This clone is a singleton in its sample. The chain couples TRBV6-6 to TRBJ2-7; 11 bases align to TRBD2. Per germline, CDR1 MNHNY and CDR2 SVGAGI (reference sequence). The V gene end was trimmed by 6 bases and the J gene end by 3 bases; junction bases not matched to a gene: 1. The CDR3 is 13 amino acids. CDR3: CASRGLADYEQYF. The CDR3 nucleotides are TGTGCCAGCAGGGGACTAGCGGACTACGAGCAGTACTTC.

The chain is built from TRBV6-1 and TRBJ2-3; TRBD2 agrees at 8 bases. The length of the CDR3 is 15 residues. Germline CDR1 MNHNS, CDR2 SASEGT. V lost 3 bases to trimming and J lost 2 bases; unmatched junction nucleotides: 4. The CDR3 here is CASSEQRGTTDTQYF. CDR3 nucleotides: TGTGCCAGCAGTGAGCAGCGGGGGACCACAGATACGCAGTATTTT.

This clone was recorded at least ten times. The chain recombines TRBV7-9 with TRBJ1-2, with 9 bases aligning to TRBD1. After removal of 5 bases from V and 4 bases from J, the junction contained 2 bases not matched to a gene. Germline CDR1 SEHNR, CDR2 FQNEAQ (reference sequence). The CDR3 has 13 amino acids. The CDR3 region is CASSLTGGYGYTF. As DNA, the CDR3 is TGTGCCAGCAGCCTGACAGGGGGCTATGGCTACACCTTC.

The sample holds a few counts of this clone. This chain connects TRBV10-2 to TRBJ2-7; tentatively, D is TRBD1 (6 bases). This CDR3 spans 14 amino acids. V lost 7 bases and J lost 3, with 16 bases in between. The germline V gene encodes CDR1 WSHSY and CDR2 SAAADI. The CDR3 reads CASKTLTGNYEQYF. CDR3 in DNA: TGCGCCAGCAAAACCCTCACAGGGAACTACGAGCAGTACTTC.

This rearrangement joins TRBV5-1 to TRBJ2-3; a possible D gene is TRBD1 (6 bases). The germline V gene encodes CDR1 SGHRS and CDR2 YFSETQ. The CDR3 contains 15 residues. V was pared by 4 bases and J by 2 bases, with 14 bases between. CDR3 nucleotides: TGCGCCAGCAGCGAGACAGGCTATTACACAGATACGCAGTATTTT. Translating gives CASSETGYYTDTQYF. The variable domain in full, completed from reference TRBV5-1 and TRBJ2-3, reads KAGVTQTPRYLIKTRGQQVTLSCSPISGHRSVSWYQQTPGQGLQFLFEYFSETQRNKGNFPGRFSGRQFSNSRSEMNVSTLELGDSALYLCASSETGYYTDTQYFGPGTRLTVL.

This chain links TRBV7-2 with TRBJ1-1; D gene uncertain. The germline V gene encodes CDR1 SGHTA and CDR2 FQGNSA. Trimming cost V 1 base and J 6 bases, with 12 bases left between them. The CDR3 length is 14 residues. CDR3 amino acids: CASSLGTPGAEAFF. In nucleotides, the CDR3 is TGTGCCAGCAGCTTAGGGACTCCGGGTGCTGAAGCTTTCTTT.

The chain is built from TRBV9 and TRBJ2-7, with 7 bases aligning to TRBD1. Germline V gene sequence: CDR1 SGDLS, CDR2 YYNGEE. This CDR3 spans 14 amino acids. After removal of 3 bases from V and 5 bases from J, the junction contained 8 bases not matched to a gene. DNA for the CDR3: TGTGCCAGCAGCGCGGGACCGAGGGGGCACGAGCAGTACTTC. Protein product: CASSAGPRGHEQYF.

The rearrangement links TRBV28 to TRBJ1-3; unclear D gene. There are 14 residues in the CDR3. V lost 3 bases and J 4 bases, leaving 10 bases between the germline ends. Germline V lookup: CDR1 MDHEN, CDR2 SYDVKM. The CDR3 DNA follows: TGTGCCAGCAGTTTCGATTCGAGGGGAAACACCATATATTTT. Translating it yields CASSFDSRGNTIYF.

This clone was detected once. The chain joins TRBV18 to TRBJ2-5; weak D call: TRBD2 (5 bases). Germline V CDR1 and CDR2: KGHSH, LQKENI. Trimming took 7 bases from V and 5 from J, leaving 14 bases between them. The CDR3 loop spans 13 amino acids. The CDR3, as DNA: TGTGCCAGCTTGAGGGCGTCGGACGAGACCCAGTACTTC. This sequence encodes CASLRASDETQYF.

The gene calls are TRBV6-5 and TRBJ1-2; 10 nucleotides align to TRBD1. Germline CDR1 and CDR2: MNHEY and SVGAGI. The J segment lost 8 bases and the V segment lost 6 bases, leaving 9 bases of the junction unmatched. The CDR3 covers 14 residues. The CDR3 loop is CASSPGTGERGYTF. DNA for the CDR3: TGTGCCAGCAGCCCCGGGACAGGGGAACGGGGCTACACCTTC.